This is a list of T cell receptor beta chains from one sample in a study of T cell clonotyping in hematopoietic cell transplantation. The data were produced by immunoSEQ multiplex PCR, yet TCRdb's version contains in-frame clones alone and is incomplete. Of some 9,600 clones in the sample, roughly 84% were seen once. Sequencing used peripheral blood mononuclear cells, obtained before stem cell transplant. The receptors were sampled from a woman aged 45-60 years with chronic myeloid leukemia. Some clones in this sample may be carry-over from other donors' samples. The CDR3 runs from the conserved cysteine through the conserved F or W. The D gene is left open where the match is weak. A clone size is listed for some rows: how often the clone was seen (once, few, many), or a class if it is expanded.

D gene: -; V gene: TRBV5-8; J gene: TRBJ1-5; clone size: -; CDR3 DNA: TGTGCCAGCAGCTTGGCCGGCAGTGAGTATAGCAATCAGCCCCAGCATTTT; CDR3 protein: CASSLAGSEYSNQPQHF
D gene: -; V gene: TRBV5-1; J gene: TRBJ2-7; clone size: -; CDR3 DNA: TGCGCCAGCAGTCGCTGGAGTATGGACGAGCAGTACTTC; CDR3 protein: CASSRWSMDEQYF
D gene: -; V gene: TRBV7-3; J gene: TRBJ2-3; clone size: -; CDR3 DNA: TGTGCCAGCAGCCCCCTCGGACAGAGCACAGATACGCAGTATTTT; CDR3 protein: CASSPLGQSTDTQYF
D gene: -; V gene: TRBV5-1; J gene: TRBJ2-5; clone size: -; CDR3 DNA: TGCGCCAGCAGCGTGGAGGGGGGGCAAGAGACCCAGTACTTC; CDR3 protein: CASSVEGGQETQYF
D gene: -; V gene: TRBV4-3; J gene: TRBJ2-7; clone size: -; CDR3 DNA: TGCGCCAGCAGCCCGGACAGATACTCCTACGAGCAGTACTTC; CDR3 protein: CASSPDRYSYEQYF
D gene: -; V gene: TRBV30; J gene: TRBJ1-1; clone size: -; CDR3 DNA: TGTGCCTGGGGGCTCGGGAACACTGAAGCTTTCTTT; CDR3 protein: CAWGLGNTEAFF
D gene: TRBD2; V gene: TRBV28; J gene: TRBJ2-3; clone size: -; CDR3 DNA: TGTGCCAGCAGTGAGACTAGCGGGAGGGTGGATACGCAGTATTTT; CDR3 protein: CASSETSGRVDTQYF
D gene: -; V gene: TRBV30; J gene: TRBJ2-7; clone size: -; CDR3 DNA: TGTGCCTGGAGTGGGACAATCTACGAGCAGTACTTC; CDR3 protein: CAWSGTIYEQYF
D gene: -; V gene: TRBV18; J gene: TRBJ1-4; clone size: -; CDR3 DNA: TGTGCCAGCTCACCAACGGTATCTGAAAAACTGTTTTTT; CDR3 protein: CASSPTVSEKLFF
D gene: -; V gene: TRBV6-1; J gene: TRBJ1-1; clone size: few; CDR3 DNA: TGTGCCAGCAGTGATCTCCCCCCAACTGAAGCTTTCTTT; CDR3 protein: CASSDLPPTEAFF
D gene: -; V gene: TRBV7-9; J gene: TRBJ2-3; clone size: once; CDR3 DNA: TGTGCCAGCTCGTGGGGCAGCACAGATACGCAGTATTTT; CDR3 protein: CASSWGSTDTQYF
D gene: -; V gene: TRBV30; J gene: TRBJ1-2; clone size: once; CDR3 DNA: TGTGCCTGGGGACCGGTGATCGCTGGCTACACCTTC; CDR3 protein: CAWGPVIAGYTF
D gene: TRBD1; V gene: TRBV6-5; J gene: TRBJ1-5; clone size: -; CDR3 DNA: TGTGCCAGCAGTACACCCGGGACAGGGTCGCCCCAGCATTTT; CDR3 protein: CASSTPGTGSPQHF
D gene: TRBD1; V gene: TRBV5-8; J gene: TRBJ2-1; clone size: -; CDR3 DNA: TGTGCCAGCAGCCTAGGACAGGGGAATTTCCATAATGAGCAGTTCTTC; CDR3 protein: CASSLGQGNFHNEQFF
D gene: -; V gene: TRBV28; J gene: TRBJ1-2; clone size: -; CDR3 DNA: TGTGCCAGCAGTTTCTCCCACGGACTGTACTATGGCTACACCTTC; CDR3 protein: CASSFSHGLYYGYTF
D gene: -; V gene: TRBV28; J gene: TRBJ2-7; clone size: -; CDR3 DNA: TGTGCCAGCAGTTTAACCCAGACACTATACGAGCAGTACTTC; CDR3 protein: CASSLTQTLYEQYF